A selection of T cell receptor beta chains follows, all from one sample in a study of cytomegalovirus exposure and HLA in healthy donors. The method was immunoSEQ multiplex PCR; TCRdb's version includes in-frame clones alone and lacks a portion of them. The sample holds about 160,000 clones, around 80% seen once. The sequenced sample was PBMCs. The receptor source for this set is a woman aged 25 to 45 in good health and CMV-seropositive. CDR3s include the opening cysteine and the closing phenylalanine or tryptophan. A D gene is named only where the DNA matches it firmly. Only some rows state a clone size, as once, few, many or a class for expanded clones.

clone size	J gene	V gene	D gene	CDR3 DNA	CDR3 protein
NA	TRBJ2-5	TRBV7-9	NA	TGTGCCAGCAGCCCGCCACTGGAGACCCAGTACTTC	CASSPPLETQYF
NA	TRBJ1-5	TRBV6-6	NA	TGTGCCAGCAGTTACCAAAGCAATCAGCCCCAGCATTTT	CASSYQSNQPQHF
NA	TRBJ1-1	TRBV5-1	NA	TGCGCCAGCAGCTTGACGACGGGGAGGATGAACACTGAAGCTTTCTTT	CASSLTTGRMNTEAFF
once	TRBJ2-6	TRBV7-9	TRBD2	TGTGCCGTTGGGAGGGGCTCTGGGGCCAACGTCCTGACTTTC	CAVGRGSGANVLTF
NA	TRBJ2-5	TRBV11-2	TRBD2	TGTGCCAGCAGCCCTCTAGCGGGGGGGGAAGAGACCCAGTACTTC	CASSPLAGGEETQYF
NA	TRBJ2-1	TRBV7-2	NA	TGTGCCAGCAGCCGGAGCCAGAGCTCCTACAATGAGCAGTTCTTC	CASSRSQSSYNEQFF
NA	TRBJ1-5	TRBV5-6	NA	TGTGCCAGCAGCTCAAACTCCAATCAGCCCCAGCATTTT	CASSSNSNQPQHF
NA	TRBJ1-1	TRBV18	TRBD1	TGTGCCAGCTCCACGATGCGGACAGGGAACACTGAAGCTTTCTTT	CASSTMRTGNTEAFF
NA	TRBJ2-5	TRBV4-3	NA	TGCGCCAGCAGCCAAGATGGCCGGGCAGGGAGGGAGACCCAGTACTTC	CASSQDGRAGRETQYF
once	TRBJ2-1	TRBV20-1	NA	TGCAGTGCGACAGTCAATGAGCAGTTCTTC	CSATVNEQFF
NA	TRBJ2-5	TRBV19	NA	TGTGCCAGTAGTGTTTTTGGGGAGGAGACCCAGTACTTC	CASSVFGEETQYF
NA	TRBJ1-5	TRBV7-2	TRBD1	TGTGCCAGCAGCTCCCGACAGGGTCAGCCCCAGCATTTT	CASSSRQGQPQHF
NA	TRBJ1-1	TRBV18	TRBD1	TGTGCCAGCTCACCACGGGGACAGGCGCCCTTGAACACTGAAGCTTTCTTT	CASSPRGQAPLNTEAFF
once	TRBJ1-5	TRBV7-8	TRBD1	TGTGCCAGCAGCCTACAGGGGGCCTCTCAGCCCCAGCATTTT	CASSLQGASQPQHF
NA	TRBJ1-2	TRBV5-1	NA	TGCGCCAGCAGCTTGTCACGCTTGAGGGGCTACACCTTC	CASSLSRLRGYTF
NA	TRBJ1-5	TRBV4-1	TRBD1	TGCGCCAGCAGCCCCCGGACAGGGGCTCAGCCCCAGCATTTT	CASSPRTGAQPQHF
NA	TRBJ1-2	TRBV25-1	NA	TGTGCCAGCAGTGAAAGACACGGCTACACCTTC	CASSERHGYTF
NA	TRBJ2-5	TRBV2	NA	TGTGCCAGCAGTGAGAGGGGAGGCGGTTGGGAGACCCAGTACTTC	CASSERGGGWETQYF
NA	TRBJ1-3	TRBV5-6	NA	TGTGCCAGCAGCTTGGTCGGTGGAAACACCATATATTTT	CASSLVGGNTIYF
NA	TRBJ1-6	TRBV7-2	NA	TGTGCCAGCAGCGACAGGCACTATAATTCACCCCTCCACTTT	CASSDRHYNSPLHF